Given below is one T cell receptor beta chain in context. Germline V CDR1 and CDR2: SGHDT, YYEEEE. There are 15 residues in the CDR3. Germline trimming cut 5 bases from V and 5 bases from J; bases unmatched to any gene: 11. The record originates from a study of T cell changes during pregnancy in multiple sclerosis. TCRdb's copy holds only in-frame clones and misses some; the assay was immunoSEQ multiplex PCR. The table includes some 37,000 clones, more than 85% detected once. The origin of this receptor is a female donor with multiple sclerosis, enrolled in a pregnancy study. V and J are TRBV5-6 and TRBJ2-7; 9 positions agree with TRBD1. The input for sequencing was CD8+ T cells from peripheral blood mononuclear cells, taken after pregnancy. The CDR3 here is CASSQPGTGFNEQYF. Here the CDR3 DNA reads TGTGCCAGCAGTCAACCCGGGACAGGGTTCAACGAGCAGTACTTC.